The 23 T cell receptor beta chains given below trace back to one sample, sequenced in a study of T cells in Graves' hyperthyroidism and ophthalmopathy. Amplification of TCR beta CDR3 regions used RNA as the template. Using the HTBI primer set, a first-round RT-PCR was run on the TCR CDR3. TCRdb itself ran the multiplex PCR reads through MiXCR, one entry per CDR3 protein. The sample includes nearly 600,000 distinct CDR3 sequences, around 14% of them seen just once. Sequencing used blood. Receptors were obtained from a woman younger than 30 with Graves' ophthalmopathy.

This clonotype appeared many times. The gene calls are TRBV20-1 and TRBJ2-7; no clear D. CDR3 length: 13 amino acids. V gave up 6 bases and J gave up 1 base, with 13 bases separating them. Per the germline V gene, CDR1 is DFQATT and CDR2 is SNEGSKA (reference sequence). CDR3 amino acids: CSAARTASYEQYF. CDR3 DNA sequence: TGCAGTGCCGCTAGGACGGCTTCCTACGAGCAGTACTTC.

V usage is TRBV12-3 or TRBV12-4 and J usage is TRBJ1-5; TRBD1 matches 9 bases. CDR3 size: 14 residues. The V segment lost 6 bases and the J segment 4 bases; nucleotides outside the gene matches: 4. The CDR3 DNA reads TGTGCCAGCAGGGACAGGGGCCATAATCAGCCCCAGCATTTT. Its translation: CASRDRGHNQPQHF.

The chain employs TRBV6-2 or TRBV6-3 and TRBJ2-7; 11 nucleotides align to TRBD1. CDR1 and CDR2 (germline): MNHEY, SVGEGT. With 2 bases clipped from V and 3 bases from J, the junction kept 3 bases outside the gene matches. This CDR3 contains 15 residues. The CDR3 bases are TGTGCCAGCAGTTACCGGACAGGGGGCGGCTACGAGCAGTACTTC. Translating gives CASSYRTGGGYEQYF.

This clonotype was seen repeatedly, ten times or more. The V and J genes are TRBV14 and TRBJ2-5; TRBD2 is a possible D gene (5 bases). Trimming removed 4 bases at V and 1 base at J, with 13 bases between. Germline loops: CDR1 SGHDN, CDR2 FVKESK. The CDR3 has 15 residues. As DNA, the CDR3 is TGTGCCAGCAGCCCCCTGGAGAGGGCCCAAGAGACCCAGTACTTC. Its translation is CASSPLERAQETQYF.

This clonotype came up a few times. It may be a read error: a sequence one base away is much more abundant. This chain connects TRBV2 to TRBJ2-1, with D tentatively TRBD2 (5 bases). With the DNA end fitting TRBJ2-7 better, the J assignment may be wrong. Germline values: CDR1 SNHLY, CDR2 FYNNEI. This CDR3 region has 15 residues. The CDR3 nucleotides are TGTGCCAGCAGTTTTAGAGCTAGCTCCTACAATGAGCAGTACTTC. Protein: CASSFRASSYNEQYF.

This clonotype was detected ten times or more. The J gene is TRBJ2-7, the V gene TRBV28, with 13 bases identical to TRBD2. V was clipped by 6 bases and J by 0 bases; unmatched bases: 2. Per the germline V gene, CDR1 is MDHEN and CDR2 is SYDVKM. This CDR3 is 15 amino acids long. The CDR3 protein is CASSRTSGSSYEQYF. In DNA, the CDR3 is TGTGCCAGCAGCAGGACTAGCGGGAGCTCCTACGAGCAGTACTTC.

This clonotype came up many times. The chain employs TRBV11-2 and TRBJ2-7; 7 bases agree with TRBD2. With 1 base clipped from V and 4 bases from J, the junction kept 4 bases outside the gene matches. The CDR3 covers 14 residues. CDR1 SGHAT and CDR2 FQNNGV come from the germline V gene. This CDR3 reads CASSLAGGVYEQYF. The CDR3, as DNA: TGTGCCAGCAGCTTAGCGGGGGGTGTTTACGAGCAGTACTTC.

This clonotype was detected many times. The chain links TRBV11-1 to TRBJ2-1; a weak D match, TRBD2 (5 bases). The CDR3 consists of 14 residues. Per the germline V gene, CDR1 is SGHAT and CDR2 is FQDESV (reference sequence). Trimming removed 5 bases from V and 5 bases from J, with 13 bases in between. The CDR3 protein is CASSQAVGDNEQFF. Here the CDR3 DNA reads TGTGCCAGCAGCCAAGCGGTCGGGGACAATGAGCAGTTCTTC. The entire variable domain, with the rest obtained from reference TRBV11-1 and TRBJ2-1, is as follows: EAEVAQSPRYKITEKSQAVAFWCDPISGHATLYWYRQILGQGPELLVQFQDESVVDDSQLPKDRFSAERLKGVDSTLKIQPAELGDSAMYLCASSQAVGDNEQFFGPGTRLTVL.

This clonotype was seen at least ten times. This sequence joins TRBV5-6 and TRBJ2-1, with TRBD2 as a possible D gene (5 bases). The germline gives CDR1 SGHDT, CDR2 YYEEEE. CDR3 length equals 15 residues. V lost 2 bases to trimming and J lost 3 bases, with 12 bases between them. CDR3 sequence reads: CASSLRPSRYNEQFF. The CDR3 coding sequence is TGTGCCAGCAGCTTACGTCCTAGCCGCTACAATGAGCAGTTCTTC.

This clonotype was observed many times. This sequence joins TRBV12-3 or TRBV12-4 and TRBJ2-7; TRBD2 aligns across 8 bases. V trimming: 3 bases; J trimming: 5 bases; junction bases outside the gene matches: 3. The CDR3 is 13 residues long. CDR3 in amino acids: CASSLPGLDEQYF. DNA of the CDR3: TGTGCCAGCAGTTTGCCGGGACTAGACGAGCAGTACTTC.

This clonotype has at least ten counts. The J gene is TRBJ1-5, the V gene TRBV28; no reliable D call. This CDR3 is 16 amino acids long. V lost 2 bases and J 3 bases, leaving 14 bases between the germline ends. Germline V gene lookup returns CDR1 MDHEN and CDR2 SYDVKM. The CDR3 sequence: CASSLGRAEHNQPQHF. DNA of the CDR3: TGTGCCAGCAGTTTAGGTAGGGCAGAACACAATCAGCCCCAGCATTTT.

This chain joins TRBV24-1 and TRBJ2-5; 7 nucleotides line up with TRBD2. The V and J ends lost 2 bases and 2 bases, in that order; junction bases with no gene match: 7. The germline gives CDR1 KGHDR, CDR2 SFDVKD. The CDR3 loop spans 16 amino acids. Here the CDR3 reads CATSDWVGLTQETQYF. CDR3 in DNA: TGTGCCACCAGTGATTGGGTGGGACTAACTCAAGAGACCCAGTACTTC.

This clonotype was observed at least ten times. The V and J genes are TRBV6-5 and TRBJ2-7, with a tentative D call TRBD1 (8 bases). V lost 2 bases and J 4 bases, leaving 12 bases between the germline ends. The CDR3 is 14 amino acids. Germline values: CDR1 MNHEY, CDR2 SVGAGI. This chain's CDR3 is CASSYHRGGYEQYF. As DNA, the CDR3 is TGTGCCAGCAGTTACCACAGGGGGGGATACGAGCAGTACTTC.

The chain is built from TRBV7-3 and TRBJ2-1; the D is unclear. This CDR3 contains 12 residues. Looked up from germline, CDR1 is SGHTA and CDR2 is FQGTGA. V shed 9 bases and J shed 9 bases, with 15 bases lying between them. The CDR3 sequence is CASAQLGVEQFF. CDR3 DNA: TGTGCCAGTGCGCAACTTGGGGTTGAGCAGTTCTTC.

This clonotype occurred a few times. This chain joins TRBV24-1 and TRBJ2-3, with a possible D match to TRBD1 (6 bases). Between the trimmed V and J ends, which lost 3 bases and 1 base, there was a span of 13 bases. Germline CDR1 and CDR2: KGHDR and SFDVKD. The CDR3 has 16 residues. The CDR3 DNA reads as TGTGCCACCAGTGATCCAGGACAGACGGGCACAGATACGCAGTATTTT. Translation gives CATSDPGQTGTDTQYF.

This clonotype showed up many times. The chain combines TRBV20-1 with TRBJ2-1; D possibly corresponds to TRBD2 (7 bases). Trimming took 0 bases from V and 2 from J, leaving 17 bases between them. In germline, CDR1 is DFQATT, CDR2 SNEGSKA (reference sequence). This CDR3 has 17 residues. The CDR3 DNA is TGCAGTGCTAGAGAAGTCGGAGGGGGGGTGGCCTACAATGAGCAGTTCTTC. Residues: CSAREVGGGVAYNEQFF.

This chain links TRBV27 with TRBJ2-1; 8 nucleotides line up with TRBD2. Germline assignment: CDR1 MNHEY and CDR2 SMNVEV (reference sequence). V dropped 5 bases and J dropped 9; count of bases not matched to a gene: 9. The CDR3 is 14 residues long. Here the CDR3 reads CASSRGIAGIEQFF. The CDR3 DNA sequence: TGTGCCAGCAGTCGGGGAATAGCGGGGATTGAGCAGTTCTTC.

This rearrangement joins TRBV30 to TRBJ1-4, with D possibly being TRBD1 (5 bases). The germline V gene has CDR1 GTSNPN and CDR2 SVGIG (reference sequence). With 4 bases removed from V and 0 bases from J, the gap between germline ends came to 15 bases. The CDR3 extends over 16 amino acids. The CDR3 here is CAWIPRAAPTNEKLFF. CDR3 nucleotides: TGTGCCTGGATTCCCAGGGCAGCACCAACTAATGAAAAACTGTTTTTT.

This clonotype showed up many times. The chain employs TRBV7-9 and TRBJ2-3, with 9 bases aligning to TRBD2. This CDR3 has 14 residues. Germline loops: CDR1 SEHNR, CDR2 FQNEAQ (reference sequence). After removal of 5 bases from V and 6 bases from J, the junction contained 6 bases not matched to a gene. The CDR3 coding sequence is TGTGCCAGCAGCCGGGACAGCGGGAGGGATACGCAGTATTTT. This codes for CASSRDSGRDTQYF.

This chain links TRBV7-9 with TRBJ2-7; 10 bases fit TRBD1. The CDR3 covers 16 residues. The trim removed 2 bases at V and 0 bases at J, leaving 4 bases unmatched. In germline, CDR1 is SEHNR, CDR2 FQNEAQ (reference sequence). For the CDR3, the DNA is TGTGCCAGCAGCTTATCGACAGGGGGCCGCTCCTACGAGCAGTACTTC. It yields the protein CASSLSTGGRSYEQYF.

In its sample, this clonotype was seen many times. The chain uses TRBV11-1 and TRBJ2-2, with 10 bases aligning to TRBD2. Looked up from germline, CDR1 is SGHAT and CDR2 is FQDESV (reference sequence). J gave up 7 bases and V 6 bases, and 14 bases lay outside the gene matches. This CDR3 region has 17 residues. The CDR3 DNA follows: TGTGCCAGCAGGGACTTTAGCGGGAGGACGAACCTCGGGGAGCTGTTTTTT. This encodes CASRDFSGRTNLGELFF.

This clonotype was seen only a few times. CDR3 DNA: TGTGCCAGCAGCCCCCTAGAACGGGAGACCCAGTACTTC. Protein sequence: CASSPLERETQYF. The genes are TRBV7-2 and TRBJ2-5; no clear D gene. Trimming removed 5 bases from V and 5 bases from J, with 12 bases in between. The CDR3 covers 13 residues. Germline V gene sequence: CDR1 SGHTA, CDR2 FQGNSA.

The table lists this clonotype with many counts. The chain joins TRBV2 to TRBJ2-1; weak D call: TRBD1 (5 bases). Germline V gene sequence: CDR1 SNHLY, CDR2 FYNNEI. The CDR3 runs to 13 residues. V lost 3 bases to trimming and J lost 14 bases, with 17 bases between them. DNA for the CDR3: TGTGCCAGCAGTGAGTTTCCCCCGAAGGGGAAGTTCTTC. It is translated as CASSEFPPKGKFF. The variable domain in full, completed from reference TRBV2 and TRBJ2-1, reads EPEVTQTPSHQVTQMGQEVILRCVPISNHLYFYWYRQILGQKVEFLVSFYNNEISEKSEIFDDQFSVERPDGSNFTLKIRSTKLEDSAMYFCASSEFPPKGKFFGPGTRLTVL.